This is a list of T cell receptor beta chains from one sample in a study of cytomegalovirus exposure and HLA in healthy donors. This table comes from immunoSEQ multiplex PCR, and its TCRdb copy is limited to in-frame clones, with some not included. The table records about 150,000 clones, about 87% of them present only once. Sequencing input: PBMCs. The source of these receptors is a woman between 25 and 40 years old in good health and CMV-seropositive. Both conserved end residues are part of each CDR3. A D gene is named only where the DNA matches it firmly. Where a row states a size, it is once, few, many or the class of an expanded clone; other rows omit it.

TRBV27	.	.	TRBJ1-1	CASSLLGRGRTEAFF	TGTGCCAGCAGTTTATTAGGCCGAGGAAGGACTGAAGCTTTCTTT
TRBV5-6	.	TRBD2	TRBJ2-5	CASSLVGTRQETQYF	TGTGCCAGCAGCTTGGTAGGGACTAGACAAGAGACCCAGTACTTC
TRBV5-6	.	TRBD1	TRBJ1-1	CASSPAEGAYTEAFF	TGTGCCAGCAGCCCCGCCGAGGGGGCGTATACTGAAGCTTTCTTT
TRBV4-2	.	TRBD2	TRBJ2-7	CASSQVVTSGGTEQYF	TGTGCCAGCAGCCAAGTGGTAACTAGCGGGGGGACCGAGCAGTACTTC
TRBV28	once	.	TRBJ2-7	CASSLFTRVGEQYF	TGTGCCAGCAGTTTATTTACTAGGGTGGGAGAGCAGTACTTC
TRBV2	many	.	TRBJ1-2	CASSAVNYGYTF	TGTGCCAGCAGCGCGGTTAACTATGGCTACACCTTC
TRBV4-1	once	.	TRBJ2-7	CASSLVQGLEQYF	TGCGCCAGCAGCCTGGTGCAGGGCCTCGAGCAGTACTTC
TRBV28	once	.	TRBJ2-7	CASSLRGPYEQYF	TGTGCCAGCAGTCTCAGGGGACCCTACGAGCAGTACTTC
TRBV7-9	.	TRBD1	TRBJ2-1	CASSSRTGDEQFF	TGTGCCAGCAGCTCCAGGACAGGGGATGAGCAGTTCTTC
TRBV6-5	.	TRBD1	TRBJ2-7	CASSRPGQNYEQYF	TGTGCCAGCAGCCGACCGGGACAGAACTACGAGCAGTACTTC
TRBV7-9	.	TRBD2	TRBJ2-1	CASSLPLLAGIYNEQFF	TGTGCCAGCAGCTTACCGTTACTAGCGGGGATCTACAATGAGCAGTTCTTC
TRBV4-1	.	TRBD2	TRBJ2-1	CASSPGLALGLYNEQFF	TGCGCCAGCAGCCCGGGACTAGCGTTGGGTTTATACAATGAGCAGTTCTTC
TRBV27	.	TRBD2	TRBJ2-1	CASSGTSGRVNEQFF	TGTGCCAGCAGTGGGACTAGCGGGAGGGTCAATGAGCAGTTCTTC
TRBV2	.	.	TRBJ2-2	CASRYTGELFF	TGTGCCAGCCGGTACACCGGGGAGCTGTTTTTT
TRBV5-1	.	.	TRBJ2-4	CASSRGGRGNIQYF	TGCGCCAGCAGCCGAGGGGGACGGGGAAACATTCAGTACTTC
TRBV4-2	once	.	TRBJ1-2	CASSQEFDTRVGGYGYTF	TGTGCCAGCAGCCAAGAATTCGACACTCGGGTGGGGGGCTATGGCTACACCTTC
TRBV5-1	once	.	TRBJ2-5	CASSFQGGQETQYF	TGCGCCAGCAGCTTTCAGGGGGGACAAGAGACCCAGTACTTC
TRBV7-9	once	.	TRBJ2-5	CASSSRDSDRRETQYF	TGTGCCAGCAGCTCCCGGGACTCCGACCGGCGGGAGACCCAGTACTTC
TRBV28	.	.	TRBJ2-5	CASSPDGTRQETQYF	TGTGCCAGCAGCCCAGACGGGACACGCCAAGAGACCCAGTACTTC
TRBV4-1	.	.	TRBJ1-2	CASSYRLGGGDYGYTF	TGCGCCAGCAGCTATAGGCTTGGGGGAGGGGACTATGGCTACACCTTC
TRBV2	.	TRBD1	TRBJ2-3	CASSEIQGADTQYF	TGTGCCAGCAGTGAAATACAGGGGGCAGATACGCAGTATTTT
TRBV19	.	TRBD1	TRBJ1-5	CASSEDRALNQPQHF	TGTGCCAGTAGTGAGGACAGGGCCCTCAATCAGCCCCAGCATTTT
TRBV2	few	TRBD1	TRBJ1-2	CASRTGAGGYTF	TGTGCCAGCAGGACAGGGGCGGGTGGCTACACCTTC
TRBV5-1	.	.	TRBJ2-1	CASSLMPFGYNEQFF	TGCGCCAGCAGCTTGATGCCATTCGGGTACAATGAGCAGTTCTTC
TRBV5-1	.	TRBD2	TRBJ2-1	CASSGGGVSYNEQFF	TGCGCCAGCAGCGGGGGAGGGGTCTCCTACAATGAGCAGTTCTTC
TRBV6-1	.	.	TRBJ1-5	CASSATGFSNQPQHF	TGTGCCAGCAGTGCAACAGGCTTTAGCAATCAGCCCCAGCATTTT
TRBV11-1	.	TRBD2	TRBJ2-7	CASSRGAGGANEQYF	TGTGCCAGCAGCCGGGGAGCGGGAGGGGCCAACGAGCAGTACTTC
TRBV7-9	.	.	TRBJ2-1	CASSLEGLVGDEQFF	TGTGCCAGCAGCTTAGAGGGGCTAGTAGGCGATGAGCAGTTCTTC
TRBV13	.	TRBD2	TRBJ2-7	CASSPGLVLSYEQYF	TGTGCCAGCAGCCCGGGACTAGTCCTCTCCTACGAGCAGTACTTC
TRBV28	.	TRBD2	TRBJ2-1	CASSPSGSSGTLF	TGTGCCAGCTCTCCCTCCGGATCTAGCGGGACTCTCTTC
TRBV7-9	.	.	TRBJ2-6	CASSPSSSGANVLTF	TGTGCCAGCAGCCCGTCGAGCTCTGGGGCCAACGTCCTGACTTTC
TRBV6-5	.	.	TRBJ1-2	CASPKAGASGYTF	TGTGCCAGCCCAAAGGCGGGGGCATCGGGCTACACCTTC
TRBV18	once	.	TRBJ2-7	CASSPELGASYEQYF	TGTGCCAGCTCACCCGAGCTGGGGGCTTCCTACGAGCAGTACTTC
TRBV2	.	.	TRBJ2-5	CASSDFRTQETQYF	TGTGCCAGCAGTGATTTTAGAACTCAAGAGACCCAGTACTTC
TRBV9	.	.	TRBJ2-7	CASSPDGVDYEQYF	TGTGCCAGCAGCCCCGACGGGGTGGACTACGAGCAGTACTTC
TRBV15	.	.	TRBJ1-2	CATSRDGATGQPPNYGYTF	TGTGCCACCAGCAGAGATGGGGCGACAGGCCAACCTCCTAACTATGGCTACACCTTC
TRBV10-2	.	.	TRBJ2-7	CASSEYRPRRVGQEQYF	TGCGCCAGCAGTGAGTATCGACCCCGGAGGGTCGGTCAAGAGCAGTACTTC
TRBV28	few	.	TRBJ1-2	CASSLMAPQGDNGYTF	TGTGCCAGCAGTTTAATGGCCCCACAGGGTGACAATGGCTACACCTTC
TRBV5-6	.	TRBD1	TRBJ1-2	CASWEVGQVYGYTF	TGTGCCAGTTGGGAGGTGGGACAGGTCTATGGCTACACCTTC
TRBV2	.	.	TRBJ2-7	CASSPRVIPSYEQYF	TGTGCCAGCAGCCCGAGGGTCATCCCCTCCTACGAGCAGTACTTC
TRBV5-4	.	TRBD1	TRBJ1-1	CASSEDRGTEAFF	TGTGCCAGCAGCGAGGACAGGGGCACTGAAGCTTTCTTT
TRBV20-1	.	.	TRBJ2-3	CSASSTDTQYF	TGCAGTGCTAGCTCCACAGATACGCAGTATTTT
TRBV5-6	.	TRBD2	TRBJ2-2	CASSLIAGGTNTGELFF	TGTGCCAGCAGCTTGATAGCGGGGGGTACGAACACCGGGGAGCTGTTTTTT
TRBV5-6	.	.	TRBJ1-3	CASSLRGSSGNTIYF	TGTGCCAGCAGCTTGAGGGGTAGTTCTGGAAACACCATATATTTT